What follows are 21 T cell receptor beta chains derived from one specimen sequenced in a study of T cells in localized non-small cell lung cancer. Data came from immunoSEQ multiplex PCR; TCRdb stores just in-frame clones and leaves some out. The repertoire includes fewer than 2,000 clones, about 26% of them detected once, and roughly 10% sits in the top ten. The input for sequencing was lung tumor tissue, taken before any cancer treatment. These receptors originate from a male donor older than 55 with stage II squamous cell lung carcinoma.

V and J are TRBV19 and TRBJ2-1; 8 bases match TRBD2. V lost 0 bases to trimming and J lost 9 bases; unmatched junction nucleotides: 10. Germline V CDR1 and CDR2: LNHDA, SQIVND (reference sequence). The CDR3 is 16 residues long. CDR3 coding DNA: TGTGCCAGTAGTATAGAGGCGGCGGGAGGCCTAGGTGAGCAGTTCTTC. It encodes CASSIEAAGGLGEQFF.

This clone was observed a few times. The CDR3 nucleotides are TGTGCCAGCAGTTCTTCTAGCGGGAGTTTATACGAGCAGTACTTC. It translates to CASSSSSGSLYEQYF. V usage is TRBV28 and J usage is TRBJ2-7; 10 bases line up with TRBD2. The germline V gene has CDR1 MDHEN and CDR2 SYDVKM. Trimming cost V 4 bases and J 4 bases; bases outside gene matches: 7. The CDR3 covers 15 residues.

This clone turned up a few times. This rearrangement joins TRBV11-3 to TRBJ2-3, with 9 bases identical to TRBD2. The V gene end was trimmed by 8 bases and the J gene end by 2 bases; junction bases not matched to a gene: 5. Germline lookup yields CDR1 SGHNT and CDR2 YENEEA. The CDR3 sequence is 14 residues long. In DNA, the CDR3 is TGTGCCAGCGGGAGGACTAGCGTCACAGATACGCAGTATTTT. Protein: CASGRTSVTDTQYF.

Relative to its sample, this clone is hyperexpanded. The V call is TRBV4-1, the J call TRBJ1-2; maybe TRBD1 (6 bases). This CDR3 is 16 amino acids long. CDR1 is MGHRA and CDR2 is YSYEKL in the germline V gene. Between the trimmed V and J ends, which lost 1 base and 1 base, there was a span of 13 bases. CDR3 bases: TGCGCCAGCAGCCAAGTGGTCACAGGGATTAACTATGGCTACACCTTC. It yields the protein CASSQVVTGINYGYTF.

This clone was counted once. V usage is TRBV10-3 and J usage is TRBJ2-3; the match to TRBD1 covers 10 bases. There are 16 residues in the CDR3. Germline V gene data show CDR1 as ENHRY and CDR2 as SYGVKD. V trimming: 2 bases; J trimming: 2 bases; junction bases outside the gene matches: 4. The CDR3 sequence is CAISEPGQGNTDTQYF. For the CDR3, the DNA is TGTGCCATCAGTGAGCCGGGACAGGGGAACACAGATACGCAGTATTTT.

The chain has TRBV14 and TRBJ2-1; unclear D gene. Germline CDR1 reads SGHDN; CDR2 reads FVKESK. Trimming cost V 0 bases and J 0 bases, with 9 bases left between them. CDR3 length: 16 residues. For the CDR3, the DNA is TGTGCCAGCAGCCAAGAAGATATAGGCTCCTACAATGAGCAGTTCTTC. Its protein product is CASSQEDIGSYNEQFF.

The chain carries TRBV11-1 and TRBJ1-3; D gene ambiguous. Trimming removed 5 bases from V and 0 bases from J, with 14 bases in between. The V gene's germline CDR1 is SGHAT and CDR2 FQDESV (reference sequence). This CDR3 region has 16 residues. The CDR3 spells CASSRFRTSSGNTIYF. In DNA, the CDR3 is TGTGCCAGCAGCCGTTTTAGGACTAGCTCTGGAAACACCATATATTTT.

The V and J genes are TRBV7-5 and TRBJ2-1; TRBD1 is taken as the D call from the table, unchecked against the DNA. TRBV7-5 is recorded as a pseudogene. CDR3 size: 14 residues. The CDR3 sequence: CASSLNRDLGEQFF. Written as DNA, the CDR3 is TGTGCCAGCAGCTTGAACAGGGACCTGGGAGAGCAGTTCTTC.

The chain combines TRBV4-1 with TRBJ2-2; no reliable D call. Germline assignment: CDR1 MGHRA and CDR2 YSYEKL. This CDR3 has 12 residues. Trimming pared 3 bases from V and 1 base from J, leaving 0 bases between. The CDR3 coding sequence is TGCGCCAGCAGCCAGAACACCGGGGAGCTGTTTTTT. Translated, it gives CASSQNTGELFF.

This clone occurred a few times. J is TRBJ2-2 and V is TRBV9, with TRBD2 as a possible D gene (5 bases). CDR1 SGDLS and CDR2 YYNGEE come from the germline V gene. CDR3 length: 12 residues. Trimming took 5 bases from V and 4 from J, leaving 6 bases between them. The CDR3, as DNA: TGTGCCAGCAGACGGGGCACCGGGGAGCTGTTTTTT. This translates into CASRRGTGELFF.

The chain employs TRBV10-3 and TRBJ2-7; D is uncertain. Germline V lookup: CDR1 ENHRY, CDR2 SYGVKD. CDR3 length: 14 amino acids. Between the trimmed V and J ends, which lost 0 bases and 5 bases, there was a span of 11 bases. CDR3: CAISESSRVHEQYF. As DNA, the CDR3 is TGTGCCATCAGTGAGTCGAGTCGGGTCCACGAGCAGTACTTC.

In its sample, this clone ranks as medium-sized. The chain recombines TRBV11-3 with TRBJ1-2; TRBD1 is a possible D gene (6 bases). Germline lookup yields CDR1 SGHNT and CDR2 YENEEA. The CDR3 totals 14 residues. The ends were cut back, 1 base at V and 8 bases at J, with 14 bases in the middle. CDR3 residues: CASSLGRGPEGYTF. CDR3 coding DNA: TGTGCCAGCAGCTTAGGTCGGGGGCCCGAGGGCTACACCTTC.

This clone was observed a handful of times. The CDR3 loop reads CASSRQGEETQYF. DNA of the CDR3: TGTGCCAGCAGCCGCCAGGGGGAAGAGACCCAGTACTTC. V gene TRBV7-4 combines with J gene TRBJ2-5, with TRBD1 identical over 7 bases. This CDR3 contains 13 residues. With 5 bases clipped from V and 3 bases from J, the junction kept 3 bases outside the gene matches. Germline V gene sequence: CDR1 SGHVT, CDR2 SQSDAQ.

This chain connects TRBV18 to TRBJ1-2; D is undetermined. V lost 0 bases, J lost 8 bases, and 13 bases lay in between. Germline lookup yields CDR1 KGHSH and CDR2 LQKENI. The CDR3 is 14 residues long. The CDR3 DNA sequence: TGTGCCAGCTCACCACCTGCACCAGAGTACGGCTACACCTTC. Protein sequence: CASSPPAPEYGYTF.

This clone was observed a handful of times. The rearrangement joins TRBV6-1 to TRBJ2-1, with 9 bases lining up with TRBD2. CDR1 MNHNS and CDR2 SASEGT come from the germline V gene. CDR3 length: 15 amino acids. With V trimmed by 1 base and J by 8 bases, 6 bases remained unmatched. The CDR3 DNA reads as TGTGCCAGCAGTGAAGTTAGCGGGAGTAAAGATGAGCAGTTCTTC. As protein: CASSEVSGSKDEQFF.

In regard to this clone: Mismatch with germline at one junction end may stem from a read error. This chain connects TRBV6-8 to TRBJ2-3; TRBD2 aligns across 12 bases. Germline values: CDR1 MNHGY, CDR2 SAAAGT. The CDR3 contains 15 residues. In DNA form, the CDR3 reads TGTGCCATCAGTGACTCGACTAGCGGGAGAGATACGCAGTATTTT. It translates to CAISDSTSGRDTQYF.

In DNA form, the CDR3 reads TGTGCCAGCAGCGTACAGGACAGGGTGGTCGGGGAGCTGTTTTTT. This gives the protein CASSVQDRVVGELFF. The chain is built from TRBV9 and TRBJ2-2; 8 bases agree with TRBD1. After removal of 1 base from V and 7 bases from J, the junction contained 6 bases not matched to a gene. This CDR3 region has 15 residues. Germline V CDR1 and CDR2: SGDLS, YYNGEE.

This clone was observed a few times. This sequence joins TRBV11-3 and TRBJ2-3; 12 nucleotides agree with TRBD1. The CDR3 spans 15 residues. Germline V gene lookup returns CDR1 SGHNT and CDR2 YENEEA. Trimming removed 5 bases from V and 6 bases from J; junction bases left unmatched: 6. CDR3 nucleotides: TGTGCCAGCAGCCTCGGGACAGGGGGCAGGGATACGCAGTATTTT. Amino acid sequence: CASSLGTGGRDTQYF.

The DNA for the CDR3 is TGTGCCAGCAGCTCCCGCCCTGTATATGGCTACACCTTC. Its protein product is CASSSRPVYGYTF. J is TRBJ1-2 and V is TRBV14, with no clear D. Germline CDR1 SGHDN, CDR2 FVKESK. The CDR3 has 13 amino acids. Trimming took 5 bases from V and 5 from J, leaving 12 bases between them.

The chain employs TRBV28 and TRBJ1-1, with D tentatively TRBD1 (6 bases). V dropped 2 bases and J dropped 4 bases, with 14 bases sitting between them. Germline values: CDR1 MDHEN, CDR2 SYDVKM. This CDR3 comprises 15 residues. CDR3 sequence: CASSLLHTRGTEAFF. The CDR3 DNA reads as TGTGCCAGCAGTTTACTACACACCAGGGGCACTGAAGCTTTCTTT.

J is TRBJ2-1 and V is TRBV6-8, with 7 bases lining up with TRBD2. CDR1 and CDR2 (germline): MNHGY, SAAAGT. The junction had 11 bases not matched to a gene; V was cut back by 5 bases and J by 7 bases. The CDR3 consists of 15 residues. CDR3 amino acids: CASSDTGEGGNEQFF. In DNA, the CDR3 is TGTGCCAGCAGTGATACGGGGGAGGGCGGGAATGAGCAGTTCTTC.